The rows below give T cell receptor beta chains drawn from one sample of a study of cytomegalovirus exposure and HLA in healthy donors. Clones were read by immunoSEQ multiplex PCR, and TCRdb kept only the in-frame ones, dropping some. The sample lists 150,000 to 180,000 clones, around 68% occurring once. Source material: PBMCs. The origin of the receptors is a man aged 30-40 years in good health and CMV-seronegative. CDR3s include the opening cysteine and the closing phenylalanine or tryptophan. The D gene is left open where the match is weak. For some rows the clone size is stated as once, few or many, or as a class when expanded; others skip it.

V gene	D gene	clone size	J gene	CDR3 protein	CDR3 DNA
TRBV28	NA	once	TRBJ2-1	CASSFASGVKGAEQFF	TGTGCCAGCAGTTTTGCCTCGGGGGTTAAGGGTGCTGAGCAGTTCTTC
TRBV29-1	NA	NA	TRBJ2-1	CSVEKDLGHDYNEQFF	TGCAGCGTTGAAAAAGATCTGGGACACGACTACAATGAGCAGTTCTTC
TRBV5-1	NA	NA	TRBJ1-2	CASSLDQRTNYGYTF	TGCGCCAGCAGCTTGGACCAGCGAACAAACTATGGCTACACCTTC
TRBV7-8	NA	NA	TRBJ1-1	CASGDSSMNTEAFF	TGTGCCAGCGGCGACAGCTCAATGAACACTGAAGCTTTCTTT
TRBV6-1	NA	few	TRBJ1-2	CASSESGGYTF	TGTGCCAGCAGTGAATCAGGCGGCTACACCTTC
TRBV6-5	NA	NA	TRBJ1-2	CAARARGNYGYTF	TGTGCCGCGAGAGCCAGGGGTAACTATGGCTACACCTTC
TRBV7-9	NA	NA	TRBJ1-4	CASSLGMPGANEKLFF	TGTGCCAGCAGCTTAGGCATGCCCGGGGCTAATGAAAAACTGTTTTTT
TRBV14	NA	few	TRBJ2-5	CASSQGLKETQYF	TGTGCCAGCAGCCAAGGGCTCAAGGAGACCCAGTACTTC
TRBV6-5	TRBD1	NA	TRBJ2-7	CASSYRWDRGSYEQYF	TGTGCCAGCAGTTACAGGTGGGACAGGGGGTCCTACGAGCAGTACTTC
TRBV19	NA	NA	TRBJ2-7	CASSMDSPFGEQYF	TGTGCCAGTAGTATGGACTCCCCCTTTGGTGAGCAGTACTTC
TRBV5-6	NA	NA	TRBJ2-2	CASSLYRDGTGELFF	TGTGCCAGCAGCCTTTACAGGGATGGCACCGGGGAGCTGTTTTTT
TRBV5-1	TRBD2	NA	TRBJ2-4	CASSLSSGGIAKNIQYF	TGCGCCAGCAGCTTGAGTAGCGGGGGGATCGCCAAAAACATTCAGTACTTC
TRBV9	TRBD2	NA	TRBJ2-3	CASSVVGSGGENTQYF	TGTGCCAGCAGCGTAGTTGGTAGCGGGGGAGAGAATACGCAGTATTTT
TRBV19	NA	NA	TRBJ2-2	CASSISSGAGELFF	TGTGCCAGTAGTATTAGTTCGGGGGCCGGGGAGCTGTTTTTT
TRBV4-1	TRBD2	NA	TRBJ2-7	CASSQGSGWAYEQYF	TGCGCCAGCAGCCAGGGTAGCGGGTGGGCCTACGAGCAGTACTTC
TRBV28	NA	NA	TRBJ1-2	CASSLSPLGAKGYTF	TGTGCCAGCAGTTTATCCCCACTTGGGGCTAAAGGCTACACCTTC
TRBV7-6	NA	NA	TRBJ1-4	CASSFLGGTNEKLFF	TGTGCCAGCAGCTTCCTGGGGGGAACTAATGAAAAACTGTTTTTT
TRBV27	NA	NA	TRBJ1-5	CASSRQVGQPQHF	TGTGCCAGCAGCCGACAGGTCGGGCAGCCCCAGCATTTT
TRBV28	NA	NA	TRBJ2-7	CASSGTFSYEQYF	TGTGCCAGCAGTGGGACTTTTTCCTACGAGCAGTACTTC
TRBV5-5	TRBD1	few	TRBJ1-2	CASSPRDRLGGYTF	TGTGCCAGCAGCCCGCGGGACAGGTTAGGAGGCTACACCTTC
TRBV4-1	NA	NA	TRBJ2-3	CASSQQDSTDTQYF	TGCGCCAGCAGCCAACAGGATTCAACAGATACGCAGTATTTT
TRBV6-5	NA	NA	TRBJ2-7	CASSWSGENYEQYF	TGTGCCAGCAGTTGGTCAGGGGAAAACTACGAGCAGTACTTC
TRBV21-1	NA	NA	TRBJ2-5	CASSKGDRGGETQYF	TGTGCCAGCAGCAAAGGGGACAGGGGAGGAGAGACCCAGTACTTC
TRBV2	TRBD1	few	TRBJ1-1	CASKKAGGGLYTEAFF	TGTGCCAGCAAGAAGGCAGGGGGCGGTTTGTACACTGAAGCTTTCTTT